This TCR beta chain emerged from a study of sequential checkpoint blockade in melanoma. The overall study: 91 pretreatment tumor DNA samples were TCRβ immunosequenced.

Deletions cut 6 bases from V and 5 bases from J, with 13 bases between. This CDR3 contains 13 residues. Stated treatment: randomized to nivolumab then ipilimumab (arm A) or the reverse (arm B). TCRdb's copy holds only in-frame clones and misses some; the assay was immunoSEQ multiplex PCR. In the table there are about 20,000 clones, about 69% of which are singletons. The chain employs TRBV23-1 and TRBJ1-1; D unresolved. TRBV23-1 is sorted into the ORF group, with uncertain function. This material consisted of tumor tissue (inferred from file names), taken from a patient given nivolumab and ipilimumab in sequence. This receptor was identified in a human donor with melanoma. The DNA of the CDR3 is TGCGCCAGCAGCACGGACGGAGGGACTGAAGCTTTCTTT. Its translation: CASSTDGGTEAFF.